Listed below are T cell receptor beta chains from one sample, sequenced in a study of CD8+ T cells in alopecia areata. The repertoire was sequenced with immunoSEQ multiplex PCR; TCRdb's copy has only in-frame clones and lacks some. Here the sample spans fewer than 200,000 clones, about 60% being singletons. Sequenced material: CD4+ T cells sorted from blood, taken at week 0. Every receptor here comes from a human donor with alopecia areata. Each CDR3 is given with its conserved first and last residue. The D gene is left open where the match is weak. Size is stated for part of the rows, as once, few or many counts, or as a class when the clone is expanded.

>TRBV29-1|NA|NA|TRBJ1-2
TGCAGCGTTTGGGCGCAGGGCAATAACTATGGCTACACCTTC
CSVWAQGNNYGYTF
>TRBV7-2|NA|NA|TRBJ1-1
TGTGCCAGCAGCTTTGCCGGACTCTCGAACACTGAAGCTTTCTTT
CASSFAGLSNTEAFF
>TRBV5-1|few|NA|TRBJ2-7
TGCGCCAGCAGCTTGACCCAGACCTACGAGCAGTACTTC
CASSLTQTYEQYF
>TRBV15|many|NA|TRBJ1-6
TGTGCCACCAGCAGAGATCGGTTGTCACCCCTCCACTTT
CATSRDRLSPLHF
>TRBV7-9|NA|NA|TRBJ2-7
TGTGCCAGCATCGCCGTTCAGGGTACCGAGCAGTACTTC
CASIAVQGTEQYF
>TRBV7-2|few|NA|TRBJ2-3
TGTGCCAGCAAGCCTTTCACGGGAGCCGATACGCAGTATTTT
CASKPFTGADTQYF
>TRBV29-1|NA|NA|TRBJ2-3
TGCAGCGTTGTAGGGAGAGCTAGCACAGATACGCAGTATTTT
CSVVGRASTDTQYF
>TRBV19|NA|NA|TRBJ1-4
TGTGCCAGTACTTCTGGGGACCTAAATGAAAAACTGTTTTTT
CASTSGDLNEKLFF
>TRBV14|NA|NA|TRBJ1-6
TGTGCCAGCAGCCGAGAGGGCAGGGACTATTCACCCCTCCACTTT
CASSREGRDYSPLHF
>TRBV29-1|few|NA|TRBJ2-5
TGCAGCGTCGCGGGACGGGCCCAAGAGACCCAGTACTTC
CSVAGRAQETQYF
>TRBV30|NA|NA|TRBJ1-5
TGTGCCTGGAGTGTCACGGGTCAGCCCCAGCATTTT
CAWSVTGQPQHF
>TRBV29-1|few|NA|TRBJ1-1
TGCAGCGTTTCGACGGTGAGGGGGGGCACTGAAGCTTTCTTT
CSVSTVRGGTEAFF
>TRBV7-2|NA|NA|TRBJ2-7
TGTGCCAGCAGCTTTGGAGGGGGGAGTCACGGCGAGCAGTACTTC
CASSFGGGSHGEQYF
>TRBV2|few|NA|TRBJ2-1
TGTGCCAGCAGGGGAGTGGGGGATGAGCAGTTCTTC
CASRGVGDEQFF
>TRBV30|NA|NA|TRBJ1-1
TGTGCCTGGAGTATAACCTTTAGGGGCAGGGACACTGAAGCTTTCTTT
CAWSITFRGRDTEAFF
>TRBV7-2|NA|NA|TRBJ1-6
TGTGCCAGCAGCCCGGGACGGACCGGATCACCCCTCCACTTT
CASSPGRTGSPLHF
>TRBV27|NA|NA|TRBJ1-2
TGTGCCAGCATGGTAAGGGCTAGGCTGAACTATGGCTACACCTTC
CASMVRARLNYGYTF